One and the same sample provided the 27 T cell receptor beta chains below, sequenced in a study of blood T cells in healthy people across ages. Then a second PCR, running roughly 6 to 11 cycles, was carried out with a sample-barcoded 5' primer and a J-beta primer mix. TCRdb re-analysed the 5' RACE reads in MiXCR, keeping a single row per CDR3 protein. The table shows over 1,200,000 distinct CDR3 sequences, with approximately 63% occurring only once. Sequenced sample: blood. The source of these receptors is a man aged 18 to 29 in good health.

This clonotype has only a few counts. The rearrangement links TRBV6-5 to TRBJ2-7; 8 bases map to TRBD2. Germline trimming cut 7 bases from V and 0 bases from J; bases unmatched to any gene: 11. The germline V gene has CDR1 MNHEY and CDR2 SVGAGI. The CDR3 covers 16 residues. The CDR3 loop is CASTQYSGTSSYEQYF. The CDR3 DNA follows: TGTGCCAGCACCCAGTATAGCGGGACGAGCTCCTACGAGCAGTACTTC.

The count of this clonotype is one. The rearrangement links TRBV4-1 to TRBJ1-1, with TRBD1 matching over 9 bases. Germline CDR1 and CDR2: MGHRA and YSYEKL. The J segment lost 4 bases and the V segment lost 2 bases, leaving 5 bases of the junction unmatched. The CDR3 loop spans 15 amino acids. This CDR3 reads CASSQRTGEGTEAFF. DNA of the CDR3: TGCGCCAGCAGCCAAAGGACAGGGGAGGGCACTGAAGCTTTCTTT.

The rearrangement links TRBV7-2 to TRBJ2-4, with 7 bases matching TRBD1. The DNA end is more similar to TRBJ2-5, so the J call may be wrong. Germline V CDR1 and CDR2: SGHTA, FQGNSA. The CDR3 runs to 17 residues. CDR3 amino acids: CASRDFNPGTDQETQYF. CDR3 DNA sequence: TGTGCCAGCAGAGATTTTAACCCTGGGACAGATCAAGAGACCCAGTACTTC.

This sequence joins TRBV29-1 and TRBJ2-7, with 7 bases lining up with TRBD1. CDR1 is SQVTM and CDR2 is ANQGSEA in the germline V gene. With 3 bases clipped from V and 9 bases from J, the junction kept 11 bases outside the gene matches. CDR3 size: 13 residues. Here the CDR3 reads CSVEGSGGIGQYF. CDR3 bases: TGCAGCGTTGAGGGGTCAGGGGGTATCGGGCAGTACTTC.

CDR3 loop: CAIMAGGYEQYF. CDR3 nucleotides: TGTGCCATCATGGCAGGGGGCTACGAGCAGTACTTC. V and J are TRBV10-3 and TRBJ2-4; 7 bases fit TRBD1. The tail of the sequence fits TRBJ2-7 better, so the J call may be wrong. CDR1 and CDR2 (germline): ENHRY, SYGVKD. The length of the CDR3 is 12 residues.

This clonotype has only a few counts. The V call is TRBV5-1, the J call TRBJ1-2; maybe TRBD1 (6 bases). V was clipped by 0 bases and J by 0 bases, with 12 bases between them. CDR3 length equals 16 residues. Looked up from germline, CDR1 is SGHRS and CDR2 is YFSETQ. The DNA of the CDR3 is TGCGCCAGCAGCTTGGCGCCCTCAGGGGCTAACTATGGCTACACCTTC. Its translation: CASSLAPSGANYGYTF.

The chain is built from TRBV20-1 and TRBJ1-4; D is undetermined. Between the trimmed V and J ends, which lost 7 bases and 0 bases, there was a span of 9 bases. Germline CDR1 and CDR2: DFQATT and SNEGSKA (reference sequence). The CDR3 totals 13 residues. In DNA, the CDR3 is TGCAGTGTGACGACCGCAACTAATGAAAAACTGTTTTTT. It encodes CSVTTATNEKLFF.

This clonotype has only a few counts. The V gene is TRBV25-1, the J gene TRBJ2-4; 14 nucleotides match TRBD2. The DNA end lines up better with TRBJ2-7; the J call may be wrong. CDR3 length: 16 amino acids. From germline, CDR1 is MGHDK and CDR2 SYGVNS. CDR3 nucleotide sequence: TGTGCCAGCAGTGAATGGAGACTAGCGGGGGGGTACGAGCAGTACTTC. Protein: CASSEWRLAGGYEQYF.

V gene TRBV11-2 combines with J gene TRBJ2-2; 12 nucleotides agree with TRBD2. The V gene end was trimmed by 0 bases and the J gene end by 1 base; junction bases not matched to a gene: 15. Germline CDR1 and CDR2: SGHAT and FQNNGV. This CDR3 spans 22 amino acids. This chain's CDR3 is CASSLDAPPPSGRARNTGELFF. CDR3 in DNA: TGTGCCAGCAGCTTAGATGCCCCCCCCCCTAGCGGGAGGGCGAGGAACACCGGGGAGCTGTTTTTT.

This clonotype came up once. The genes are TRBV7-9 and TRBJ1-6, with a possible D match to TRBD1 (5 bases). Per germline, CDR1 SEHNR and CDR2 FQNEAQ (reference sequence). The CDR3 extends over 15 amino acids. V lost 5 bases, J lost 3 bases, and 11 bases lay in between. In DNA form, the CDR3 reads TGTGCCAGCAGCGTGCCGGGGGGCTATAATTCACCCCTCCACTTT. Translating it yields CASSVPGGYNSPLHF.

The chain is built from TRBV6-6 and TRBJ1-6; D uncertain. The CDR3 is 16 residues long. Between the trimmed V and J ends, which lost 2 bases and 4 bases, there was a span of 12 bases. Looked up from germline, CDR1 is MNHNY and CDR2 is SVGAGI (reference sequence). CDR3 coding DNA: TGTGCCAGCAGTTACGTTCCCCGAGGGTATAATTCACCCCTCCACTTT. This gives the protein CASSYVPRGYNSPLHF.

The chain has TRBV12-3 or TRBV12-4 and TRBJ2-3, with D possibly matching TRBD2 (6 bases). The CDR3 runs 12 residues. V dropped 1 base and J dropped 10 bases, with 9 bases sitting between them. CDR3 residues: CASSLGGDSQYF. Here the CDR3 DNA reads TGTGCCAGCAGTTTAGGCGGGGATTCGCAGTATTTT.

The genes are TRBV4-1 and TRBJ2-7, with D possibly being TRBD1 or TRBD2 (5 bases each). The CDR3 has 14 residues. Germline CDR1 is MGHRA and CDR2 is YSYEKL. Trimming removed 5 bases at V and 5 bases at J, with 16 bases between. CDR3 region: CASSYGGRGNEQYF. Written as DNA, the CDR3 is TGCGCCAGCAGCTACGGTGGACGGGGCAACGAGCAGTACTTC.

J is TRBJ2-4 and V is TRBV12-3 or TRBV12-4, with 11 bases lining up with TRBD2. The end of the DNA aligns better with TRBJ2-7, so the J call may be wrong. The CDR3 has 16 amino acids. CDR3 amino acids: CASSLDVAGGSGEQYF. In DNA form, the CDR3 reads TGTGCCAGCAGTTTAGATGTAGCGGGAGGGTCAGGCGAGCAGTACTTC.

This sequence joins TRBV7-2 and TRBJ1-2; TRBD1 might be the D (6 bases). V was cut by 1 base and J by 4 bases, with 19 bases left in between. Germline loops: CDR1 SGHTA, CDR2 FQGNSA. This CDR3 is 17 amino acids long. CDR3 in amino acids: CASSLGCCSGAGYGYTF. Written as DNA, the CDR3 is TGTGCCAGCAGCTTAGGATGTTGCTCAGGGGCGGGCTATGGCTACACCTTC.

The chain employs TRBV6-6 and TRBJ2-2, with TRBD1 matching over 8 bases. Trimming at V came to 4 bases and at J to 6 bases, leaving 13 bases not matched to a gene. The CDR3 covers 17 residues. Germline CDR1 is MNHNY and CDR2 is SVGAGI (reference sequence). The CDR3 loop reads CASSSHRQGTLAGELFF. CDR3 DNA: TGTGCCAGCAGTTCGCACAGACAGGGGACCTTAGCCGGGGAGCTGTTTTTT.

This rearrangement joins TRBV12-3 or TRBV12-4 to TRBJ2-1, with 7 bases matching TRBD2. V was clipped by 8 bases and J by 5 bases; unmatched bases: 15. The CDR3 loop spans 16 amino acids. The CDR3 sequence: CASGGVGGKSNNEQFF. The CDR3 DNA sequence: TGTGCCAGCGGGGGGGTCGGGGGAAAATCAAACAATGAGCAGTTCTTC.

Note on this clonotype: At one boundary the junction diverges from the germline segment, which might be a read error. V and J are TRBV11-2 and TRBJ2-1, with 7 bases identical to TRBD1. Germline V gene data show CDR1 as SGHAT and CDR2 as FQNNGV. This CDR3 region has 13 residues. CDR3 nucleotides: TGTGCCAGCGGCTTCGGGACAGTTAATGAGCAGTTCTTC. This encodes CASGFGTVNEQFF.

This chain joins TRBV27 and TRBJ1-1; D is ambiguous. The CDR3 consists of 14 residues. CDR1 MNHEY and CDR2 SMNVEV come from the germline V gene (reference sequence). V lost 5 bases and J lost 5, with 15 bases in between. As DNA, the CDR3 is TGTGCCAGCAGTAAGTCGGGCGTGGGGACTGAAGCTTTCTTT. Its protein is CASSKSGVGTEAFF.

The chain uses TRBV29-1 and TRBJ2-3, with D unclear. The CDR3 totals 14 residues. Trimming cost V 5 bases and J 0 bases, with 12 bases left between them. The germline V gene encodes CDR1 SQVTM and CDR2 ANQGSEA. The CDR3: CSVTDRTSTDTQYF. The CDR3, as DNA: TGCAGCGTTACCGACCGTACTAGCACAGATACGCAGTATTTT.

V gene TRBV7-9 combines with J gene TRBJ2-7; TRBD1 matches at 7 bases. CDR3 length: 16 residues. With 5 bases clipped from V and 0 bases from J, the junction kept 10 bases outside the gene matches. CDR1 is SEHNR, CDR2 FQNEAQ, per germline (reference sequence). The chain's CDR3 is CASSKTNRGNSYEQYF. Written as DNA, the CDR3 is TGTGCCAGCAGCAAGACGAACAGGGGCAACTCCTACGAGCAGTACTTC.

In its sample, this clonotype was seen a few times. The CDR3, as DNA: TGTGCCAGCATCCCCGGGGGAAATAGGGACAATGAGCAGTTCTTC. This encodes CASIPGGNRDNEQFF. V usage is TRBV12-3 or TRBV12-4 and J usage is TRBJ2-1; D is possibly TRBD2 (6 bases). The CDR3 loop spans 15 amino acids. Trimming took off 7 bases at V and 5 bases at J, with 18 bases between the two ends.

V and J are TRBV6-5 and TRBJ1-6, with D maybe TRBD1 (5 bases). Germline V gene lookup returns CDR1 MNHEY and CDR2 SVGAGI. V lost 8 bases, J lost 0 bases, and 14 bases lay in between. The CDR3 is 16 residues long. Written as DNA, the CDR3 is TGTGCCAGCGGCCGACAGTACAGCTCCTATAATTCACCCCTCCACTTT. Protein product: CASGRQYSSYNSPLHF.

This clonotype was seen only once. This sequence joins TRBV15 and TRBJ1-5; maybe TRBD1 (5 bases). V shed 0 bases and J shed 1 base, with 7 bases lying between them. CDR1 is LNHNV, CDR2 YYDKDF, per germline (reference sequence). This CDR3 region has 15 residues. CDR3 nucleotides: TGTGCCACCAGCAGAGATCGACAGAGCAATCAGCCCCAGCATTTT. This gives the protein CATSRDRQSNQPQHF.

V usage is TRBV10-2 and J usage is TRBJ2-1, with D perhaps matching TRBD2 (6 bases). The CDR3 loop spans 16 amino acids. Germline-derived CDR1 and CDR2 are WSHSY and SAAADI. Trimming pared 5 bases from V and 7 bases from J, leaving 21 bases between. The CDR3 DNA is TGCGCCAGCAGTAGCTTAGGGGCCGAAGGAGGGAATGAGCAGTTCTTC. Translation gives CASSSLGAEGGNEQFF.

This clonotype has a handful of counts. The gene calls are TRBV10-3 and TRBJ2-3; 7 bases fit TRBD1. CDR1 ENHRY and CDR2 SYGVKD come from the germline V gene. V was clipped by 7 bases and J by 14 bases; unmatched bases: 27. The CDR3 is made up of 17 amino acids. CDR3 loop: CAITQTPGTEEVVFMYF. Here the CDR3 DNA reads TGTGCCATCACGCAGACTCCGGGGACAGAGGAGGTGGTATTTATGTATTTT.

The sample holds many counts of this clonotype. The V call is TRBV20-1, the J call TRBJ2-1; D gene uncertain. This CDR3 has 15 amino acids. V shed 0 bases and J shed 4 bases, with 13 bases lying between them. Germline V CDR1 and CDR2: DFQATT, SNEGSKA (reference sequence). The chain's CDR3 is CSARDGASAYNEQFF. As DNA, the CDR3 is TGCAGTGCTAGAGATGGCGCCTCAGCGTACAATGAGCAGTTCTTC.